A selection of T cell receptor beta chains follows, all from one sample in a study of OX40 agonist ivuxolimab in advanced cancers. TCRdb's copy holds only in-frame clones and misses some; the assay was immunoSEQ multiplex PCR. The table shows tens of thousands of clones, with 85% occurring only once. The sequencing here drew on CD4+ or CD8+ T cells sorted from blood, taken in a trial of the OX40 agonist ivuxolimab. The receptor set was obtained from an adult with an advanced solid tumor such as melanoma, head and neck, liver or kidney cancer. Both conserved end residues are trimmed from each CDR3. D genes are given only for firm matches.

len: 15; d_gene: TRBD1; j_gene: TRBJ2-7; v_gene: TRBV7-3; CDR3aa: ASSLKPPGTGPYEQY
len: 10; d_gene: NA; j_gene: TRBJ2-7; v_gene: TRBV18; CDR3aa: ASSRPSDEQY
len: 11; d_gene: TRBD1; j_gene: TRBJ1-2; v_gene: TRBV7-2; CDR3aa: ASSYRGPHGYT
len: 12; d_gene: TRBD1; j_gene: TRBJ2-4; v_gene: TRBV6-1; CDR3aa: ASRVPGQLNIQY
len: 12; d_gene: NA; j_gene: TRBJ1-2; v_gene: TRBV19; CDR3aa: ASLGQGRNYGYT
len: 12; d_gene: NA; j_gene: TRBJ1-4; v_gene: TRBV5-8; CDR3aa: ASSPRVSNEKLF
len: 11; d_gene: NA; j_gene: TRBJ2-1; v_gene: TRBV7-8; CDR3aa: ASSFVTANEQF
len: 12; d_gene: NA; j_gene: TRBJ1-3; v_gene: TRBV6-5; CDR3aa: ASSSTHSGNTIY
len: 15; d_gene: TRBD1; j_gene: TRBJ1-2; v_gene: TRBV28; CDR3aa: ASSPTGTGALIYGYT
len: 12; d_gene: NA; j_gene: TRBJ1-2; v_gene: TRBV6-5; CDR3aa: ASSYGSGRYGYT
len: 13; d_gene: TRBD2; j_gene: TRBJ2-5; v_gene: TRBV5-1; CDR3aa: ASRISGGSQETQY
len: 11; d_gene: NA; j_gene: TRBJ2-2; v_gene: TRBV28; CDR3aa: ASTGGYTGELF
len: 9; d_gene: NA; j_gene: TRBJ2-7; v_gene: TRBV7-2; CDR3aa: ASSFGAEQY
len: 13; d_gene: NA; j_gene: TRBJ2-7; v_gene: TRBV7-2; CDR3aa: ASSLAGLSSYEQY
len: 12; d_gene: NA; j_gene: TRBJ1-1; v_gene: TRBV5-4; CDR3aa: ASSLDREDTEAF
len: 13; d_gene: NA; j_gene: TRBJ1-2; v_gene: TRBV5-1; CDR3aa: ASSPGGEPNYGYT
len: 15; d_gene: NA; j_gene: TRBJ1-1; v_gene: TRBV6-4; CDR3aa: ASSALDYHLGNTEAF
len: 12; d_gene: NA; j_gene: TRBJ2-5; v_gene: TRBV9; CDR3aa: ASSFPGRGETQY
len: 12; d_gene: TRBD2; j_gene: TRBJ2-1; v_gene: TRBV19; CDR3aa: AIRSSGGSDEQF
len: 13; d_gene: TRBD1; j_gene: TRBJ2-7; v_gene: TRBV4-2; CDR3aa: ASSQVRGQSYEQY
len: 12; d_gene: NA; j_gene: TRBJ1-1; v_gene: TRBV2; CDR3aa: ASSGIKWNTEAF
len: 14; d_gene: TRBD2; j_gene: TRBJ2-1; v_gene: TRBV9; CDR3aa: ASSGESGGLGNEQF
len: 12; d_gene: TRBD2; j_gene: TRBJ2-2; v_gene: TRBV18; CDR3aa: ASGLAGLTGELF
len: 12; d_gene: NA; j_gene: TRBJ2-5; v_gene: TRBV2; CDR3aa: ASSETGGSHVQY
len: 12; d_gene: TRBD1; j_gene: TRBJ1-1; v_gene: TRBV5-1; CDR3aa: ASSVGGGDTEAF
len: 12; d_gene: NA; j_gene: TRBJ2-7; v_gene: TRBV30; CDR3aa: AWSQAGSSYEQY
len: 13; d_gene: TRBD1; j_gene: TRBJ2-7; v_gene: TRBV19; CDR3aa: ASSFPGQGASEQY
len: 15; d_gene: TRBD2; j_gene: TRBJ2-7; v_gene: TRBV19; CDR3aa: ASSLSAARRLATEQY
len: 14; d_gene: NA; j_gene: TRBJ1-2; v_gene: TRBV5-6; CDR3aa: ASSLGAQGRILGYT
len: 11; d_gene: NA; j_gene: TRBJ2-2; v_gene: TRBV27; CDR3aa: ASKQGNTGELF
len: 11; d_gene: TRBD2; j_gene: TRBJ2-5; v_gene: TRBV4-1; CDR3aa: ASSRAGQETQY
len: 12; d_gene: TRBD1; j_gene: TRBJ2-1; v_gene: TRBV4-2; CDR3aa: ASSPGQGADEQF
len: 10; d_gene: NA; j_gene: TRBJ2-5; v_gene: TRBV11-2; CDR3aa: ASLTGEETQY
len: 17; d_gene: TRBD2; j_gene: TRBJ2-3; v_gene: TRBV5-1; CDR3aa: ASRIFSTSGGAGTDTQY
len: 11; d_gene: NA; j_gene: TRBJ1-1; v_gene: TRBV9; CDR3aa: ASSVGANTEAF
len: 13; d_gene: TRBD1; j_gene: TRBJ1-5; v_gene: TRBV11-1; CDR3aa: ASSLSGTGNQPQH
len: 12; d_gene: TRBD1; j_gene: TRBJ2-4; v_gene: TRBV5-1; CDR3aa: ASSPSRGRNIQY
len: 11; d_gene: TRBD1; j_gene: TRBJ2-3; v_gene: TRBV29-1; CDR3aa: SVDGRGTDTQY
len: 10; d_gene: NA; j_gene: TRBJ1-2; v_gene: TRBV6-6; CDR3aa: ASRMTTNGYT
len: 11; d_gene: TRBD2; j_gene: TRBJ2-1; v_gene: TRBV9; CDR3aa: ASSAGLSVEQF
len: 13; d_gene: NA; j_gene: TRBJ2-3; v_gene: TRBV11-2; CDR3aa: ASSLRVRSTDTQY
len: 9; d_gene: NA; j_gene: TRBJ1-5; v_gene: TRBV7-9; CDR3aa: ASGVDQPQH
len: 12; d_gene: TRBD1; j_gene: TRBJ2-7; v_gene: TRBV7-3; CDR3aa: ASSLGTGSYEQY
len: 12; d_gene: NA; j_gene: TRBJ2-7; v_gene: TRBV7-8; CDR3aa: ASSPRDFSYEQY
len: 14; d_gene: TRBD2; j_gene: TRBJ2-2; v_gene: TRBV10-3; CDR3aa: AISDHSSGSSGELF
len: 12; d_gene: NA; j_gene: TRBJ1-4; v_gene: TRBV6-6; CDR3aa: ASSPRTVNEKLF
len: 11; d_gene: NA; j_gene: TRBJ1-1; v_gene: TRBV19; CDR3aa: ASSLQAGTEAF
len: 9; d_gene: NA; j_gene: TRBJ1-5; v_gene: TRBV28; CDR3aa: ASTSGGSKH
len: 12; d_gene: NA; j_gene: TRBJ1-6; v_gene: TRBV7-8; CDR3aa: ASSLVGRASPLH
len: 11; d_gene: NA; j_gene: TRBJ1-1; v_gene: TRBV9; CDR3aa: ASSVNINTEAF